This T cell receptor (beta chain) is drawn from a study of blood T cell repertoires in COVID-19. As for the study in general: The study drew acute and convalescent COVID-19 samples from the United States, Italy and Spain. PBMCs, B-cell-depleted T cells, or T cells provided the cDNA or gDNA that made up the material.

Some clones are missing from TCRdb's copy, which holds only in-frame ones; the method was immunoSEQ multiplex PCR. The sample holds over 350,000 clones; roughly 89% are singletons and the top ten take 1.4% to 1.5%. This CDR3 comprises 16 residues. V was shortened by 4 bases and J by 4 bases, with 22 bases between the two germline ends. The germline V gene has CDR1 GTSNPN and CDR2 SVGIG (reference sequence). Sequenced: peripheral blood. The TCR sequence derives from a woman aged 25-40 years with active or convalescent COVID-19. This chain connects TRBV30 to TRBJ1-2; D remains unclear. CDR3: CAWTRLGAGSPYGYTF. In DNA, the CDR3 is TGTGCCTGGACCCGATTGGGTGCAGGTTCCCCCTATGGCTACACCTTC.